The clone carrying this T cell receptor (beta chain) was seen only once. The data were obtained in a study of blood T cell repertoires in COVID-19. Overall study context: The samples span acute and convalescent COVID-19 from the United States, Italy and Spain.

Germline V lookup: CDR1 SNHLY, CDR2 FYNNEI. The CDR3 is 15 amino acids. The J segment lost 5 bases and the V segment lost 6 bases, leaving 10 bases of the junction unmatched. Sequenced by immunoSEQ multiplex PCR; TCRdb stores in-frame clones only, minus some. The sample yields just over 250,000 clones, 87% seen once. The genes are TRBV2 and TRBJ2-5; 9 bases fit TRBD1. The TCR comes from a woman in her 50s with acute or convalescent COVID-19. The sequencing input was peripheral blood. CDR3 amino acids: CASRPLTGGEETQYF. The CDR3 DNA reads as TGTGCCAGCAGACCCCTCACAGGGGGCGAGGAGACCCAGTACTTC.